The 29 T cell receptor beta chains reported below all come from one sample, sequenced in a study of vaccination and CD4 T cells after COVID-19. These receptors have no identified antigens. Treatment described: roughly nine-day PBMC culture with coronavirus spike peptide pools or control peptides (ViraFEST assay). With the Oncomine TCR Beta short-read assay, DNA from cultured CD4+ T cells was sequenced. TCRdb re-analysed the PCR reads in MiXCR, keeping a single row per CDR3 protein. This table has 7,000 to 10,000 distinct CDR3 sequences, about three quarters appearing once. The sequenced sample consisted of CD4+ T cells from blood, cultured in vitro. These TCRs come from a human donor who had recovered from COVID-19.

The V call is TRBV12-3 or TRBV12-4, the J call TRBJ1-5; 7 bases align to TRBD1. The CDR3 loop spans 13 amino acids. The junction had 2 bases not matched to a gene; V was cut back by 4 bases and J by 5 bases. This CDR3 reads CASSSTGYQPQHF. In nucleotides, the CDR3 is TGTGCCAGCAGTTCGACAGGGTATCAGCCCCAGCATTTT.

This clonotype is a singleton in its sample. This chain uses TRBV2 with TRBJ1-2, with a weak D call TRBD1 (5 bases). The CDR3 runs to 12 residues. Trimming removed 11 bases at V and 4 bases at J, with 14 bases between. The germline gives CDR1 SNHLY, CDR2 FYNNEI. Written as DNA, the CDR3 is TGTGCCGGGGATGAGGGGACCTATGGCTACACCTTC. Encoded protein: CAGDEGTYGYTF.

The CDR3 region has the DNA TGTGCCAGCAGTTACTCTTTTGGTCTCGGTTACCACTTT. This gives the protein CASSYSFGLGYHF. V gene TRBV6-2 or TRBV6-3 combines with J gene TRBJ1-6; D is unresolved. The CDR3 has 13 amino acids. CDR1 and CDR2 from the germline V gene are MNHEY and SVGEGT. V lost 0 bases, J lost 18 bases, and 15 bases lay in between.

This clonotype was seen a handful of times. The V call is TRBV7-9, the J call TRBJ1-2; 7 nucleotides line up with TRBD1. Germline-derived CDR1 and CDR2 are SEHNR and FQNEAQ (reference sequence). The V gene end was trimmed by 6 bases and the J gene end by 8 bases; junction bases not matched to a gene: 9. This CDR3 is 13 amino acids long. In nucleotides, the CDR3 is TGTGCCAGCAGACACGCCTCAGGGGGAGGCTACACCTTC. This encodes CASRHASGGGYTF. Based on the CDR3 plus reference TRBV7-9 and TRBJ1-2, the full variable domain is DTGVSQNPRHKITKRGQNVTFRCDPISEHNRLYWYRQTLGQGPEFLTYFQNEAQLEKSRLLSDRFSAERPKGSFSTLEIQRTEQGDSAMYLCASRHASGGGYTFGSGTRLTVV.

The gene calls are TRBV12-3 or TRBV12-4 and TRBJ1-1; 7 bases map to TRBD1. The trim removed 6 bases at V and 1 base at J, leaving 5 bases unmatched. This CDR3 has 14 residues. CDR3 bases: TGTGCCAGCAGCCCGACAGGGCCGAACACTGAAGCTTTCTTT. This sequence encodes CASSPTGPNTEAFF.

The rearrangement uses TRBV30 and TRBJ2-2; 11 bases are shared with TRBD1. V dropped 3 bases and J dropped 6; count of bases not matched to a gene: 0. CDR3 length: 13 residues. The germline gives CDR1 GTSNPN, CDR2 SVGIG (reference sequence). The CDR3 region has the DNA TGTGCCTGGAGGGGACAGGGGGCCGGGGAGCTGTTTTTT. Protein sequence: CAWRGQGAGELFF.

This rearrangement joins TRBV6-2 or TRBV6-3 to TRBJ1-2, with a weak D call TRBD1 (5 bases). Per the germline V gene, CDR1 is MNHEY and CDR2 is SVGEGT. There are 14 residues in the CDR3. V dropped 2 bases and J dropped 8 bases, with 15 bases sitting between them. The CDR3 sequence: CASSYLGAGHGYTF. The DNA for the CDR3 is TGTGCCAGCAGTTACCTAGGGGCGGGGCACGGCTACACCTTC.

The J gene is TRBJ1-2, the V gene TRBV25-1; no clear D gene. Trimming removed 3 bases from V and 0 bases from J, with 17 bases in between. There are 17 residues in the CDR3. The germline CDR1 and CDR2 sequences are MGHDK and SYGVNS. CDR3 in DNA: TGTGCCAGCAGTGACCCCAGGACCGAACGAGCTAACTATGGCTACACCTTC. Encoded protein: CASSDPRTERANYGYTF.

The gene calls are TRBV5-8 and TRBJ1-5; 9 nucleotides line up with TRBD1. Germline CDR1 and CDR2: SGHTS and YDEGEE. The CDR3 totals 16 residues. V was clipped by 3 bases and J by 4 bases; unmatched bases: 8. The CDR3 spells CASSSKQGAQNQPQHF. The CDR3 region has the DNA TGTGCCAGCAGCTCTAAACAGGGGGCGCAGAATCAGCCCCAGCATTTT.

The chain combines TRBV20-1 with TRBJ2-3; the match to TRBD2 covers 8 bases. Looked up from germline, CDR1 is DFQATT and CDR2 is SNEGSKA (reference sequence). V lost 2 bases to trimming and J lost 2 bases; unmatched junction nucleotides: 6. The CDR3 spans 15 residues. CDR3 sequence: CSARLAGGSTDTQYF. The CDR3 bases are TGCAGTGCTAGATTGGCGGGGGGTTCCACAGATACGCAGTATTTT.

This clonotype was counted a few times. J is TRBJ1-5 and V is TRBV5-1, with TRBD1 matching over 10 bases. The CDR3 has 16 amino acids. CDR1 SGHRS and CDR2 YFSETQ come from the germline V gene. V shed 4 bases, J shed 8 bases, and the junction held 12 bases outside the gene matches. The CDR3 nucleotides read TGCGCCAGCAGCCCCACTCAGACAGGGGGCGCGAAGCCCCAGCATTTT. Residues: CASSPTQTGGAKPQHF. The variable domain in full, completed from reference TRBV5-1 and TRBJ1-5, reads KAGVTQTPRYLIKTRGQQVTLSCSPISGHRSVSWYQQTPGQGLQFLFEYFSETQRNKGNFPGRFSGRQFSNSRSEMNVSTLELGDSALYLCASSPTQTGGAKPQHFGDGTRLSIL.

The chain has TRBV6-1 and TRBJ2-5; 11 nucleotides align to TRBD1. Trimming removed 11 bases from V and 3 bases from J; junction bases left unmatched: 5. This CDR3 has 13 residues. Germline-derived CDR1 and CDR2 are MNHNS and SASEGT. CDR3 in amino acids: CASRDRGKETQYF. DNA of the CDR3: TGTGCCTCCCGGGACAGGGGGAAAGAGACCCAGTACTTC.

The rearrangement uses TRBV29-1 and TRBJ2-1; 10 bases are shared with TRBD1. The V segment lost 7 bases and the J segment 5 bases; nucleotides outside the gene matches: 11. The CDR3 extends over 15 amino acids. Germline V gene data show CDR1 as SQVTM and CDR2 as ANQGSEA. CDR3 in DNA: TGCAGCGGTAAAGGTGGGACAGGGGCCCACAATGAGCAGTTCTTC. Its protein product is CSGKGGTGAHNEQFF.

This clonotype was recorded once. The chain couples TRBV2 to TRBJ1-2; TRBD1 aligns across 7 bases. The CDR3 consists of 14 residues. V dropped 6 bases and J dropped 2; count of bases not matched to a gene: 6. Germline loops: CDR1 SNHLY, CDR2 FYNNEI. The CDR3 loop reads CASSAWTGNYGYTF. For the CDR3, the DNA is TGTGCCAGCAGCGCCTGGACAGGAAACTATGGCTACACCTTC.

The chain combines TRBV2 with TRBJ2-5; 8 nucleotides match TRBD1. With V trimmed by 3 bases and J by 3 bases, 3 bases remained unmatched. This CDR3 contains 14 residues. Germline V lookup: CDR1 SNHLY, CDR2 FYNNEI. The CDR3 DNA reads TGTGCCAGCAGTGAGCGACAGGGGAAAGAGACCCAGTACTTC. It yields the protein CASSERQGKETQYF.

V and J are TRBV6-5 and TRBJ1-5; no definite D call. V was trimmed by 0 bases and J by 6 bases, leaving 6 bases between them. Germline-derived CDR1 and CDR2 are MNHEY and SVGAGI. This CDR3 is 13 amino acids long. In DNA, the CDR3 is TGTGCCAGCAGTTACTCGATGACTCAGCCCCAGCATTTT. This encodes CASSYSMTQPQHF.

The chain is built from TRBV11-2 and TRBJ1-2; no definite D call. CDR3 size: 13 residues. CDR1 and CDR2 (germline): SGHAT, FQNNGV. Trimming stripped 5 bases from V and 4 bases from J, with 11 bases between. CDR3 sequence: CASSPGITYGYTF. CDR3 DNA sequence: TGTGCCAGCAGCCCCGGGATTACCTATGGCTACACCTTC.

This clonotype was detected only a few times. CDR3 amino acids: CASSYSTGESGYTF. CDR3 nucleotides: TGTGCCAGCAGTTACTCAACAGGGGAAAGTGGCTACACCTTC. This chain uses TRBV6-5 with TRBJ1-2; 7 positions match TRBD1. V trimming: 0 bases; J trimming: 7 bases; junction bases outside the gene matches: 5. The CDR3 is made up of 14 amino acids. Looked up from germline, CDR1 is MNHEY and CDR2 is SVGAGI.

The rearrangement uses TRBV18 and TRBJ1-2, with a weak D call TRBD1 (5 bases). The CDR3 is made up of 15 amino acids. V was trimmed by 2 bases and J by 7 bases, leaving 17 bases between them. Germline CDR1 reads KGHSH; CDR2 reads LQKENI. CDR3 sequence reads: CASSPILGTDCGYTF. The DNA of the CDR3 is TGTGCCAGCTCACCAATTTTGGGGACCGACTGTGGCTACACCTTC.

The chain links TRBV20-1 to TRBJ2-7; perhaps D is TRBD1 or TRBD2 (5 bases each). V was trimmed by 6 bases and J by 2 bases, leaving 20 bases between them. Germline CDR1 is DFQATT and CDR2 is SNEGSKA (reference sequence). The CDR3 has 15 amino acids. Written as DNA, the CDR3 is TGCAGTGCCAAAACCTCCGGGACCGGAGCCTACGAGCAGTACTTC. It yields the protein CSAKTSGTGAYEQYF.

The chain uses TRBV10-3 and TRBJ1-2; D is unresolved. CDR1 is ENHRY, CDR2 SYGVKD, per germline. The CDR3 spans 12 residues. V lost 4 bases to trimming and J lost 7 bases, with 10 bases between them. CDR3 nucleotides: TGTGCCATCAGTGTGGTCGGAGGTGGCTACACCTTC. Its translation is CAISVVGGGYTF.

This chain joins TRBV12-3 or TRBV12-4 and TRBJ1-6, with 9 bases that match TRBD1. CDR3 length: 16 amino acids. Unmatched junction bases numbered 11, after V lost 4 bases and J lost 10 bases. CDR3 DNA: TGTGCCAGCAGTTCCACCGGACAGGGGAGGAACTCACCCCTCCACTTT. Translated, it gives CASSSTGQGRNSPLHF.

The V gene is TRBV20-1, the J gene TRBJ1-1; D ambiguous. In germline, CDR1 is DFQATT, CDR2 SNEGSKA (reference sequence). The CDR3 has 15 amino acids. Trimming removed 4 bases from V and 0 bases from J, with 15 bases in between. For the CDR3, the DNA is TGCAGTGCTAATGACGAGGCGGGAATGAACACTGAAGCTTTCTTT. Its protein product is CSANDEAGMNTEAFF.

The chain couples TRBV5-1 to TRBJ1-2, with D unresolved. With 4 bases removed from V and 5 bases from J, the gap between germline ends came to 12 bases. Germline V gives CDR1 SGHRS, CDR2 YFSETQ. The CDR3 has 13 residues. The CDR3 bases are TGCGCCAGCAGCCCCGGACGGTATTATGGCTACACCTTC. Amino acids: CASSPGRYYGYTF.

The rearrangement uses TRBV7-6 and TRBJ2-5; 11 bases map to TRBD2. This CDR3 region has 16 residues. J was trimmed by 4 bases and V by 5 bases; bases with no gene match: 9. Germline V gene lookup returns CDR1 SGHVS and CDR2 FNYEAQ. The CDR3 DNA follows: TGTGCCAGCAGCACACCTAGCGGGGGGAAGGCAGAGACCCAGTACTTC. It specifies CASSTPSGGKAETQYF.

On this clonotype: One end of the junction fails to match germline, which may point to a read error. The rearrangement links TRBV5-3 to TRBJ1-5; D unclear. TRBV5-3 is labeled an ORF, and its function is uncertain. The CDR3 is 12 amino acids. CDR3 nucleotides: TGTGCCAGCAGCTTGCGCAATCAGCCCCAGCATTTT. This sequence encodes CASSLRNQPQHF.

In its sample, this clonotype was seen once. For the CDR3, the DNA is TGTGCCAGCAGCACGGCGACAGACTATGGCTACACCTTC. Translating gives CASSTATDYGYTF. The chain carries TRBV7-2 and TRBJ1-2, with a weak D call TRBD1 (5 bases). This CDR3 has 13 amino acids. Looked up from germline, CDR1 is SGHTA and CDR2 is FQGNSA. Trimming took 5 bases from V and 3 from J, leaving 10 bases between them.

CDR3 DNA sequence: TGTGCCAGCCGGGACAGTAACTATGGCTACACCTTC. Its protein product is CASRDSNYGYTF. This chain connects TRBV6-1 to TRBJ1-2, with 7 bases matching TRBD1. This CDR3 is built from 12 residues. Germline V CDR1 and CDR2: MNHNS, SASEGT. The trim removed 8 bases at V and 1 base at J, leaving 1 base unmatched.

This clonotype has a single count. This rearrangement joins TRBV21-1 to TRBJ2-7; TRBD1, as called in the table, went unchecked against the DNA. TRBV21-1 is designated a pseudogene. This CDR3 is built from 15 residues. DNA of the CDR3: TGTGCCAGCAGCACACGACAGGGTTGTTTCCACGAGCAGTACTTC. This encodes CASSTRQGCFHEQYF.